Listed here is a single TCR beta chain. Its antigen is undetermined. A read error may account for a junction end that differs from germline. Generated by immunoSEQ multiplex PCR, the TCRdb table keeps only in-frame clones and is missing some. This table holds fewer than 400,000 clones, 86% found once. This sample was included in a study of cytomegalovirus exposure and HLA in healthy donors. Background on the study: A later analysis reported the approximately 120 validation repertoires used the same platform as the approximately 700 first-cohort repertoires. Overall study findings and caveats: Rare TCR sequences dominated, though some public TCRs recurred in many donors. Cytomegalovirus status, reportedly, was diagnosed with high specificity and sensitivity by the classifier.

The germline V gene has CDR1 SNHLY and CDR2 FYNNEI. The CDR3 covers 14 residues. The clonotype comes from a woman between 18 and 29 years old in good health and CMV-seronegative. The rearrangement uses TRBV2 and TRBJ2-7, with 8 bases matching TRBD2. The specimen was PBMCs. CDR3 sequence (DNA): TGTGCCACCAGTAACGGGAGGGCAGCGGGAGAGCAGTACTTC. It codes for CATSNGRAAGEQYF. The entire variable domain, with the rest obtained from reference TRBV2 and TRBJ2-7, is as follows: EPEVTQTPSHQVTQMGQEVILRCVPISNHLYFYWYRQILGQKVEFLVSFYNNEISEKSEIFDDQFSVERPDGSNFTLKIRSTKLEDSAMYFCATSNGRAAGEQYFGPGTRLTVT.